This TCR beta chain appears in the sequencing data of a study of metastatic and nonmetastatic thyroid tumors. Turning to the study itself: Malignant thyroid and benign thyroid patients provided blood and tumor or nodule tissue whose repertoires were compared.

This clone was observed at least ten times. Its antigen remains unidentified. General study points: Malignant thyroid tumors reportedly had TCR beta diversity that was significantly higher than in benign nodules, in blood and tumor.

Methods used by the authors: A classifier for distant metastasis in papillary thyroid cancer was constructed using CDR3 differences observed across clinicopathological groups. Via MiXCR, TCRdb re-called the PCR reads. TCRdb, rather than the study authors, made the V and J calls. The sample carries tens of thousands of clones, about 13% recorded once. This CDR3 is 16 amino acids long. V was clipped by 0 bases and J by 0 bases, with 12 bases between them. The germline V gene encodes CDR1 SGHDT and CDR2 YYEEEE. Every patient underwent thyroid surgery untreated. V usage is TRBV5-6 and J usage is TRBJ1-1; D is possibly TRBD1 (6 bases). The TCR originated in a female donor with papillary thyroid cancer or a benign thyroid nodule (not recorded which). Some clones in this sample may be carry-over from other donors' samples. The sample comprised blood. The CDR3 nucleotides are TGTGCCAGCAGCTTGGCCGACAGGCCATTGAACACTGAAGCTTTCTTT. It codes for CASSLADRPLNTEAFF.